The 32 T cell receptor beta chains below come from one sample, sequenced in a study of CDR3 diversity in severe acne. TCRdb reanalysed the PCR reads using MiXCR and keeps one entry per CDR3 protein. The data contain 90,000 or so distinct CDR3 sequences, 45% to 55% of them seen just once; the ten biggest clones take up over 9.5%. Sequenced material: blood. These receptors all come from a male donor in good health, serving as a control.

The chain employs TRBV9 and TRBJ2-7; 11 nucleotides match TRBD2. The CDR3 loop spans 16 amino acids. Germline lookup yields CDR1 SGDLS and CDR2 YYNGEE. After removal of 5 bases from V and 3 bases from J, the junction contained 10 bases not matched to a gene. In nucleotides, the CDR3 is TGTGCCAGCAGTACAGGGCTAGCGGGGGGCTACTACGAGCAGTACTTC. Protein: CASSTGLAGGYYEQYF.

The chain has TRBV20-1 and TRBJ2-7; D gene ambiguous. V dropped 7 bases and J dropped 3 bases, with 13 bases sitting between them. Per the germline V gene, CDR1 is DFQATT and CDR2 is SNEGSKA (reference sequence). CDR3 length: 12 residues. CDR3 region: CSVSNKGYEQYF. CDR3 coding DNA: TGCAGTGTTTCAAATAAGGGCTACGAGCAGTACTTC.

The rearrangement joins TRBV6-5 to TRBJ2-5; D ambiguous. Germline V gene lookup returns CDR1 MNHEY and CDR2 SVGAGI. The V end lost 0 bases, the J end lost 5 bases, and 7 bases lay between the germline ends. The CDR3 totals 13 residues. The CDR3 DNA follows: TGTGCCAGCAGTTACTCCGAGAGGGAGACCCAGTACTTC. As protein: CASSYSERETQYF.

This clonotype was counted at least ten times. The chain carries TRBV25-1 and TRBJ1-6; 9 bases are shared with TRBD1. J was trimmed by 9 bases and V by 4 bases; bases with no gene match: 10. The CDR3 sequence is 16 residues long. Germline V gives CDR1 MGHDK, CDR2 SYGVNS. CDR3 residues: CASSAKGQGGSSPLHF. The CDR3 coding sequence is TGTGCCAGCAGTGCAAAGGGACAGGGAGGTTCTTCACCCCTCCACTTT.

This clonotype was recorded at least ten times. The DNA for the CDR3 is TGCAGCGTTGGAGGGACAGGGGGCGGCTTGGGTGAAGCTTTCTTT. It specifies CSVGGTGGGLGEAFF. The chain links TRBV29-1 to TRBJ1-1; TRBD1 agrees at 12 bases. Looked up from germline, CDR1 is SQVTM and CDR2 is ANQGSEA. J gave up 7 bases and V 4 bases, and 10 bases lay outside the gene matches. The CDR3 has 15 amino acids. Based on the CDR3 plus reference TRBV29-1 and TRBJ1-1, the full variable domain is SAVISQKPSRDICQRGTSLTIQCQVDSQVTMMFWYRQQPGQSLTLIATANQGSEATYESGFVIDKFPISRPNLTFSTLTVSNMSPEDSSIYLCSVGGTGGGLGEAFFGQGTRLTVV.

Only a few counts were recorded for this clonotype. The gene calls are TRBV12-3 or TRBV12-4 and TRBJ1-1, with TRBD1 identical over 10 bases. The V segment lost 6 bases and the J segment 3 bases; nucleotides outside the gene matches: 7. The CDR3 loop spans 15 amino acids. CDR3 nucleotides: TGTGCCAGCAGAATCCGACAGGGGGCTTACACTGAAGCTTTCTTT. This sequence encodes CASRIRQGAYTEAFF.

The CDR3 sequence: CSARDRGTGELFF. CDR3 sequence (DNA): TGCAGTGCAAGGGACAGGGGGACCGGGGAGCTGTTTTTT. The chain uses TRBV20-1 and TRBJ2-2; 11 nucleotides line up with TRBD1. This CDR3 region has 13 residues. V lost 6 bases to trimming and J lost 5 bases; unmatched junction nucleotides: 2. Germline V gene lookup returns CDR1 DFQATT and CDR2 SNEGSKA (reference sequence).

This chain links TRBV7-3 with TRBJ1-2; possibly TRBD1 for D (6 bases). Germline loops: CDR1 SGHTA, CDR2 FQGTGA. This CDR3 has 14 amino acids. Trimming left V 3 bases short and J 6 bases short, with 14 bases between. Here the CDR3 reads CASSLGAGIDGYTF. The CDR3 DNA reads as TGTGCCAGCAGCTTGGGGGCAGGTATAGATGGCTACACCTTC.

CDR3 sequence (DNA): TGCAGTGCCACCGACAGGGGGAGGGCTGAAGCTTTCTTT. It yields the protein CSATDRGRAEAFF. The rearrangement links TRBV20-1 to TRBJ1-1; 9 bases agree with TRBD1. Losses at the gene ends were 6 bases for V and 6 bases for J; bases not matched to a gene: 8. The length of the CDR3 is 13 residues. The germline CDR1 and CDR2 sequences are DFQATT and SNEGSKA (reference sequence).

This clonotype is labeled medium-sized. As DNA, the CDR3 is TGTGCCATCGGGGAGGGTGCTGGCTATGGCTACACCTTC. This gives the protein CAIGEGAGYGYTF. The chain recombines TRBV10-3 with TRBJ1-2; D uncertain. V lost 8 bases and J 4 bases, leaving 14 bases between the germline ends. Germline assignment: CDR1 ENHRY and CDR2 SYGVKD. The CDR3 is 13 amino acids.

The CDR3 DNA sequence: TGCGCCAGCAGCCGGGGGATTCAAGAGACCCAGTACTTC. Translating it yields CASSRGIQETQYF. The chain joins TRBV5-1 to TRBJ2-5; perhaps TRBD2 as D (6 bases). Germline CDR1 reads SGHRS; CDR2 reads YFSETQ. The CDR3 extends over 13 amino acids. V dropped 4 bases and J dropped 2 bases, with 9 bases sitting between them.

This clonotype was observed at least ten times. The rearrangement uses TRBV28 and TRBJ2-3; no clear D gene. Germline V gene lookup returns CDR1 MDHEN and CDR2 SYDVKM. V was cut by 7 bases and J by 1 base, with 3 bases left in between. The CDR3 consists of 11 residues. CDR3 DNA: TGTGCCAGCACCCGCACAGATACGCAGTATTTT. It translates to CASTRTDTQYF.

The CDR3 DNA follows: TGTGCCAGCAGTGAAGGGGACAGGGACTCGGGTGAAGCTTTCTTT. It encodes CASSEGDRDSGEAFF. V and J are TRBV6-1 and TRBJ1-1; 9 bases agree with TRBD1. Unmatched junction bases numbered 7, after V lost 1 base and J lost 7 bases. The CDR3 sequence is 15 residues long. In germline, CDR1 is MNHNS, CDR2 SASEGT.

With respect to this clonotype: A much larger clonotype is one base distant, so this may be a read error. Given the absence of the conserved phenylalanine or tryptophan at the CDR3 end, a read error is likely. The V call is TRBV2, the J call TRBJ1-2; D is possibly TRBD1 (6 bases). The V end was cut by 3 bases, the J end by 4 bases, with 12 bases between. The CDR3 contains 14 residues. Germline assignment: CDR1 SNHLY and CDR2 FYNNEI. This CDR3 is CASSDRRGSYGYTL. The CDR3 DNA reads TGTGCCAGCAGTGATCGGAGGGGGTCCTATGGCTACACCCTC.

This clonotype occurred many times. The J gene is TRBJ2-7, the V gene TRBV19; D assignment may be TRBD1 or TRBD2 (5 bases each). Germline CDR1 reads LNHDA; CDR2 reads SQIVND (reference sequence). The CDR3 totals 15 residues. The V end was cut by 7 bases, the J end by 3 bases, with 19 bases between. This chain's CDR3 is CASTHGRDGVYEQYF. The DNA of the CDR3 is TGTGCCAGTACCCACGGTAGGGACGGAGTCTACGAGCAGTACTTC.

The genes are TRBV3-1 and TRBJ2-1; 8 bases fit TRBD1. CDR3 size: 15 residues. The ends lost 5 bases at V and 1 base at J; junction bases unmatched: 4. The germline V gene has CDR1 LGHDT and CDR2 YNNKEL (reference sequence). CDR3: CASSNRQGSYNEQFF. The CDR3 bases are TGTGCCAGCAGCAATAGACAGGGGTCCTACAATGAGCAGTTCTTC.

This clonotype was seen repeatedly, ten times or more. This chain joins TRBV6-5 and TRBJ1-2, with a tentative D call TRBD1 (5 bases). This CDR3 has 15 amino acids. Per the germline V gene, CDR1 is MNHEY and CDR2 is SVGAGI. V lost 6 bases and J 3 bases, leaving 17 bases between the germline ends. The DNA for the CDR3 is TGTGCCAGCAGGTCAGATGGGAGGGACGACTATGGCTACACCTTC. The encoded protein is CASRSDGRDDYGYTF.

V and J are TRBV5-4 and TRBJ2-3; perhaps TRBD1 as D (6 bases). The CDR3 loop spans 16 amino acids. V shed 2 bases and J shed 0 bases, with 13 bases lying between them. Germline CDR1 SGHNT, CDR2 YYREEE (reference sequence). CDR3 nucleotides: TGTGCCAGCAGCTTTTACGTGGGGGCTAGCACAGATACGCAGTATTTT. It encodes CASSFYVGASTDTQYF.

This clonotype was recorded once. The rearrangement uses TRBV7-9 and TRBJ2-5; TRBD2 is a possible D gene (7 bases). Looked up from germline, CDR1 is SEHNR and CDR2 is FQNEAQ (reference sequence). This CDR3 comprises 18 residues. V was cut by 5 bases and J by 2 bases, with 24 bases left in between. The CDR3 protein is CASSRAPGAGAWQETQYF. CDR3 nucleotide sequence: TGTGCCAGCAGCCGCGCACCGGGGGCGGGAGCTTGGCAAGAGACCCAGTACTTC.

The sample holds many counts of this clonotype. The chain carries TRBV7-2 and TRBJ2-7; D remains unclear. Trimming removed 6 bases at V and 0 bases at J, with 12 bases between. The CDR3 is 14 residues long. CDR1 and CDR2 from the germline V gene are SGHTA and FQGNSA. CDR3 bases: TGTGCCAGCAGGGCTGGGCTGAGCTCCTACGAGCAGTACTTC. Translating gives CASRAGLSSYEQYF.

V and J are TRBV7-2 and TRBJ2-2; D remains ambiguous. Trimming pared 6 bases from V and 4 bases from J, leaving 6 bases between. The CDR3 sequence is 12 residues long. The V gene's germline CDR1 is SGHTA and CDR2 FQGNSA. The CDR3 loop reads CASSPRTGELFF. CDR3 DNA sequence: TGTGCCAGCAGTCCTCGCACCGGGGAGCTGTTTTTT.

V usage is TRBV5-1 and J usage is TRBJ1-1; D gene ambiguous. Trimming shortened V by 2 bases and J by 5 bases, and 16 bases separated the two germline ends. This CDR3 has 15 amino acids. CDR1 SGHRS and CDR2 YFSETQ come from the germline V gene. The CDR3 region has the DNA TGCGCCAGCAGCTTAGGGCCGGGTGTGGGTACTGAAGCTTTCTTT. As protein: CASSLGPGVGTEAFF.

The J gene is TRBJ1-5, the V gene TRBV5-1; TRBD1 agrees at 8 bases. The CDR3 loop spans 13 amino acids. Trimming removed 4 bases from V and 5 bases from J; junction bases left unmatched: 2. Germline V CDR1 and CDR2: SGHRS, YFSETQ. The CDR3 loop is CASSAGGDQPQHF. The DNA for the CDR3 is TGCGCCAGCAGCGCAGGGGGCGATCAGCCCCAGCATTTT. Using reference TRBV5-1 and TRBJ1-5 for the parts outside the CDR3, the full variable domain is KAGVTQTPRYLIKTRGQQVTLSCSPISGHRSVSWYQQTPGQGLQFLFEYFSETQRNKGNFPGRFSGRQFSNSRSEMNVSTLELGDSALYLCASSAGGDQPQHFGDGTRLSIL.

This clonotype was seen only once. The chain employs TRBV14 and TRBJ2-2; 12 bases are shared with TRBD1. CDR1 and CDR2 from the germline V gene are SGHDN and FVKESK. The CDR3 contains 14 residues. J gave up 7 bases and V 8 bases, and 5 bases lay outside the gene matches. In DNA, the CDR3 is TGTGCCAGCGGCCGGGACAGGGGGCACGGGGAGCTGTTTTTT. Protein sequence: CASGRDRGHGELFF.

This clonotype was seen at least ten times. V usage is TRBV4-1 and J usage is TRBJ2-2; D possibly corresponds to TRBD1 (6 bases). The CDR3 is 15 residues long. From germline, CDR1 is MGHRA and CDR2 YSYEKL. Trimming left V 3 bases short and J 2 bases short, with 10 bases between. The CDR3 region has the DNA TGCGCCAGCAGCCACCCGGACAGTAACACCGGGGAGCTGTTTTTT. This sequence encodes CASSHPDSNTGELFF.

Of note for this clonotype: This could be a read error, since a much larger clone is one nucleotide away. The genes are TRBV12-3 or TRBV12-4 and TRBJ1-1; a weak D match, TRBD1 (5 bases). The CDR3 extends over 13 amino acids. V lost 7 bases and J 4 bases, leaving 13 bases between the germline ends. CDR3 in amino acids: CASNSWGGTEAFF. CDR3 DNA sequence: TGTGCCAGCAATTCCTGGGGGGGCACTGAAGCTTTCTTT.

This clonotype showed up just a few times. The rearrangement uses TRBV20-1 and TRBJ1-1, with 9 positions matching TRBD1. CDR1 is DFQATT and CDR2 is SNEGSKA in the germline V gene (reference sequence). V shed 5 bases and J 4 bases; nucleotides not matched to a gene: 8. The CDR3 covers 14 residues. The CDR3 loop reads CSASSGQGVTEAFF. The CDR3 DNA follows: TGCAGTGCTTCTTCGGGACAGGGTGTCACTGAAGCTTTCTTT.

This clonotype has at least ten counts. The chain carries TRBV10-3 and TRBJ2-3; TRBD2 agrees at 8 bases. This CDR3 is 13 amino acids long. The ends lost 11 bases at V and 1 base at J; junction bases unmatched: 5. The germline V gene has CDR1 ENHRY and CDR2 SYGVKD. The CDR3 region has the DNA TGTGCCCGGGCGCGGGAGGGCACAGATACGCAGTATTTT. Translating gives CARAREGTDTQYF.

V is TRBV29-1 and J is TRBJ2-7; the match to TRBD1 covers 7 bases. The CDR3 spans 12 residues. CDR1 SQVTM and CDR2 ANQGSEA come from the germline V gene. Losses at the gene ends were 3 bases for V and 2 bases for J; bases not matched to a gene: 1. CDR3 DNA sequence: TGCAGCGTTGATCAGGGGGCCTACGAGCAGTACTTC. Translating gives CSVDQGAYEQYF.

This clonotype occurred many times. The J gene is TRBJ1-4, the V gene TRBV6-5; 8 positions agree with TRBD1. Germline V gene data show CDR1 as MNHEY and CDR2 as SVGAGI. With 1 base clipped from V and 8 bases from J, the junction kept 6 bases outside the gene matches. The CDR3 length is 15 residues. As DNA, the CDR3 is TGTGCCAGCAGTTACTGGCAGGGGGCAGAGGAAAAACTGTTTTTT. This translates into CASSYWQGAEEKLFF.

This clonotype was seen only a few times. The chain joins TRBV20-1 to TRBJ2-7; D is ambiguous. Germline CDR1 DFQATT, CDR2 SNEGSKA (reference sequence). The CDR3 sequence is 13 residues long. V lost 5 bases, J lost 0 bases, and 11 bases lay in between. Here the CDR3 reads CSALTDLSYEQYF. CDR3 in DNA: TGCAGTGCTCTTACTGATCTCTCCTACGAGCAGTACTTC.

The CDR3 region has the DNA TGTGCCAGCAGCTCAGGGACGAACTCCCTTAATGAAAAACTGTTTTTT. The encoded protein is CASSSGTNSLNEKLFF. The chain has TRBV7-2 and TRBJ1-4; maybe TRBD1 (5 bases). The V and J ends lost 4 bases and 4 bases respectively, with 16 bases between them. The CDR3 contains 16 residues. Germline loops: CDR1 SGHTA, CDR2 FQGNSA.